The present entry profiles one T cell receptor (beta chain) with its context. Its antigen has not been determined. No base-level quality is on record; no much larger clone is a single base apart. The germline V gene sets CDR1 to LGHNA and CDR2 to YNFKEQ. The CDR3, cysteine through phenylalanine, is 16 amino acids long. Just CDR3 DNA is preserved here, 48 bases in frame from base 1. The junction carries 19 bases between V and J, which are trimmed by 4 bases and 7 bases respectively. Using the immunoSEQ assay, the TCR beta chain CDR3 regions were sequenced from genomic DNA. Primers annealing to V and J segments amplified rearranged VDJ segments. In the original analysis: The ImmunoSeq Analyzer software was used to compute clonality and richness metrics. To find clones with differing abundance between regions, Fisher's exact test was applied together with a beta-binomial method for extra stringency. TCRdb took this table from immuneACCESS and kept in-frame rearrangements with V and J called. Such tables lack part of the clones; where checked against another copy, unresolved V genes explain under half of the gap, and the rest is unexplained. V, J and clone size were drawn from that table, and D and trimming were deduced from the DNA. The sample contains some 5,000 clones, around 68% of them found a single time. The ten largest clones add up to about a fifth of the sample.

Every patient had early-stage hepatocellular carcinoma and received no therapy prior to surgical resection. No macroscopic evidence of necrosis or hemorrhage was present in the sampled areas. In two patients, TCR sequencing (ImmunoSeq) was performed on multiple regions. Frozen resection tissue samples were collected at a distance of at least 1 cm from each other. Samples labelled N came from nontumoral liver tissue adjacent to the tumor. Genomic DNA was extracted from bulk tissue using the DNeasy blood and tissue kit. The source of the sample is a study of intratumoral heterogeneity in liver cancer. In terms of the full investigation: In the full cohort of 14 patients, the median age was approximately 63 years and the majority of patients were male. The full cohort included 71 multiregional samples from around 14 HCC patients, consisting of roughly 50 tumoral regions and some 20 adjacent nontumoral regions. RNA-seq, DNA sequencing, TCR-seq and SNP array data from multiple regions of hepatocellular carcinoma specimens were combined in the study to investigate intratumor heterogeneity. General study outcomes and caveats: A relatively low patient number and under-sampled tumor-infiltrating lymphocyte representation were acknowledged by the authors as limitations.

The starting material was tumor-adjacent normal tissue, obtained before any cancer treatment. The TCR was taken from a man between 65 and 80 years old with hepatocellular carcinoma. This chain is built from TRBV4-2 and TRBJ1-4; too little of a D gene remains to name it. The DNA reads TGTGCCAGCAGCCGTTCCTCGACAATAGGTAGTGAAAAACTGTTTTTT. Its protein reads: CASSRSSTIGSEKLFF.